Each of the 17 T cell receptor beta chains below was sequenced from the same sample in a study of control samples from healthy donors and cancer patients. Here immunoSEQ multiplex PCR was the method, and the copy in TCRdb shows in-frame clones only, minus some. The sample consists of roughly 160,000 clones, 95% to 96% of them appearing once. Specimen: blood. These receptors all stem from a woman in her twenties or thirties in good health.

J is TRBJ2-6 and V is TRBV6-6; TRBD2 is a possible D gene (7 bases). This CDR3 spans 16 amino acids. CDR1 is MNHNY, CDR2 SVGAGI, per germline (reference sequence). The V and J ends lost 7 bases and 4 bases respectively, with 17 bases between them. The CDR3 nucleotides read TGTGCCAGCAATTCACGAGGGGGGGAAGGGGCCAACGTCCTGACTTTC. Its translation is CASNSRGGEGANVLTF.

The chain employs TRBV6-5 and TRBJ2-3; 8 positions agree with TRBD2. In germline, CDR1 is MNHEY, CDR2 SVGAGI. V gave up 6 bases and J gave up 6 bases; unmatched junction bases: 8. This CDR3 region has 14 residues. In DNA, the CDR3 is TGTGCCAGCAGCACGGGGGGGTTTGGCGATACGCAGTATTTT. It yields the protein CASSTGGFGDTQYF.

V is TRBV27 and J is TRBJ2-3, with 7 nucleotides matching TRBD1. Germline CDR1 is MNHEY and CDR2 is SMNVEV (reference sequence). The CDR3 consists of 15 residues. The V segment lost 3 bases and the J segment 3 bases; nucleotides outside the gene matches: 6. The CDR3 DNA reads as TGTGCCAGCAGTTTGTGGGACAGTTCTACAGATACGCAGTATTTT. Its protein is CASSLWDSSTDTQYF.

The chain is built from TRBV10-3 and TRBJ2-7, with unresolved D. V gave up 2 bases and J gave up 1 base, with 15 bases separating them. The CDR3 consists of 16 residues. The germline V gene encodes CDR1 ENHRY and CDR2 SYGVKD. This CDR3 is CAISEPGGRISYEQYF. As DNA, the CDR3 is TGTGCCATCAGTGAGCCAGGCGGTAGGATATCCTACGAGCAGTACTTC.

This chain links TRBV27 with TRBJ1-1; D call uncertain. There are 17 residues in the CDR3. Germline lookup yields CDR1 MNHEY and CDR2 SMNVEV (reference sequence). V shed 3 bases and J shed 3 bases, with 20 bases lying between them. In nucleotides, the CDR3 is TGTGCCAGCAGTTTGAGTCGAGGCTCGGGTCCGGACACTGAAGCTTTCTTT. Residues: CASSLSRGSGPDTEAFF.

This sequence joins TRBV7-9 and TRBJ1-2; a possible D gene is TRBD1 (5 bases). V shed 0 bases and J shed 8 bases, with 19 bases lying between them. Germline CDR1 SEHNR, CDR2 FQNEAQ (reference sequence). The CDR3 totals 16 residues. The CDR3 here is CASSLAGEGAGKGYTF. The CDR3 nucleotides are TGTGCCAGCAGCTTAGCGGGGGAAGGGGCCGGGAAAGGCTACACCTTC.

J is TRBJ2-7 and V is TRBV28; 12 nucleotides agree with TRBD2. V shed 2 bases and J 7 bases; nucleotides not matched to a gene: 12. CDR3 length: 17 residues. Per the germline V gene, CDR1 is MDHEN and CDR2 is SYDVKM. The CDR3, as DNA: TGTGCCAGCAGTTTACTCTCCCTAGCGGGGGGGCCGGGTGAGCAGTACTTC. Translation: CASSLLSLAGGPGEQYF. Based on the CDR3 plus reference TRBV28 and TRBJ2-7, the full variable domain is DVKVTQSSRYLVKRTGEKVFLECVQDMDHENMFWYRQDPGLGLRLIYFSYDVKMKEKGDIPEGYSVSREKKERFSLILESASTNQTSMYLCASSLLSLAGGPGEQYFGPGTRLTVT.

The chain employs TRBV6-5 and TRBJ2-2, with D perhaps TRBD2 (7 bases). Deletions cut 6 bases from V and 9 bases from J, with 14 bases between. This CDR3 is 13 amino acids long. Germline V lookup: CDR1 MNHEY, CDR2 SVGAGI. Here the CDR3 DNA reads TGTGCCAGCAGGGGGTCGGGGGGCAGGGAGCTGTTTTTT. Translation: CASRGSGGRELFF.

The chain has TRBV27 and TRBJ1-5, with 8 bases matching TRBD1. Trimming at V came to 5 bases and at J to 4 bases, leaving 4 bases not matched to a gene. Looked up from germline, CDR1 is MNHEY and CDR2 is SMNVEV (reference sequence). The CDR3 consists of 14 residues. The CDR3 coding sequence is TGTGCCAGCAGTCCCCGGGACAGGAATCAGCCCCAGCATTTT. Protein: CASSPRDRNQPQHF.

The chain combines TRBV19 with TRBJ1-5; perhaps TRBD1 as D (6 bases). The CDR3 covers 15 residues. Germline assignment: CDR1 LNHDA and CDR2 SQIVND (reference sequence). The V gene lost 2 bases and the J gene lost 5 bases, with 13 bases spanning the gap. The DNA for the CDR3 is TGTGCCAGTAGTATACTGTCGGGACAAGATCAGCCCCAGCATTTT. This translates into CASSILSGQDQPQHF.

V is TRBV18 and J is TRBJ2-3; no definite D call. From germline, CDR1 is KGHSH and CDR2 LQKENI. V was clipped by 7 bases and J by 3 bases, with 11 bases between them. CDR3 length: 13 amino acids. The CDR3 DNA reads TGTGCCAGCTTACCTCTGAAGACAGATACGCAGTATTTT. Amino acid sequence: CASLPLKTDTQYF. The full variable domain, rest sourced from reference TRBV18 and TRBJ2-3, is NAGVMQNPRHLVRRRGQEARLRCSPMKGHSHVYWYRQLPEEGLKFMVYLQKENIIDESGMPKERFSAEFPKEGPSILRIQQVVRGDSAAYFCASLPLKTDTQYFGPGTRLTVL.

V and J are TRBV27 and TRBJ2-3; D unclear. CDR1 and CDR2 from the germline V gene are MNHEY and SMNVEV (reference sequence). V gave up 4 bases and J gave up 6 bases, with 8 bases separating them. The CDR3 contains 12 residues. The CDR3 bases are TGTGCCAGCAGTTACCCCCAGGATACGCAGTATTTT. Encoded protein: CASSYPQDTQYF.

The V call is TRBV5-1, the J call TRBJ2-1; 11 nucleotides align to TRBD2. Germline V CDR1 and CDR2: SGHRS, YFSETQ. The CDR3 length is 16 residues. V gave up 1 base and J gave up 9 bases; unmatched junction bases: 9. CDR3: CASSLLASGGRREQFF. The CDR3 nucleotides are TGCGCCAGCAGCTTGCTGGCTAGCGGGGGGCGGCGTGAGCAGTTCTTC.

This chain connects TRBV19 to TRBJ1-1; TRBD1 is a possible D gene (6 bases). This CDR3 comprises 15 residues. V gave up 2 bases and J gave up 4 bases, with 14 bases separating them. From germline, CDR1 is LNHDA and CDR2 SQIVND (reference sequence). This CDR3 reads CASSIMGTQITEAFF. For the CDR3, the DNA is TGTGCCAGTAGTATAATGGGGACACAAATCACTGAAGCTTTCTTT.

The genes are TRBV6-5 and TRBJ2-7; no definite D call. V shed 11 bases and J shed 2 bases, with 10 bases lying between them. This CDR3 contains 11 residues. CDR1 and CDR2 from the germline V gene are MNHEY and SVGAGI. This chain's CDR3 is CAARSAYEQYF. The DNA of the CDR3 is TGTGCCGCCCGGTCGGCCTACGAGCAGTACTTC.

In DNA form, the CDR3 reads TGTGCCTGGACCCTGGCGTATGACGTGGACTATGGCTACACCTTC. This codes for CAWTLAYDVDYGYTF. The chain joins TRBV30 to TRBJ1-2; D gene uncertain. V lost 4 bases and J lost 3, with 18 bases in between. The length of the CDR3 is 15 residues. Germline values: CDR1 GTSNPN, CDR2 SVGIG (reference sequence).

The CDR3 loop is CASSLLGGAEAFF. The CDR3 DNA reads as TGTGCCAGCAGCCTCCTCGGGGGCGCTGAAGCTTTCTTT. The chain has TRBV5-4 and TRBJ1-1; D might be TRBD1 (6 bases). The CDR3 is 13 residues long. The V gene's germline CDR1 is SGHNT and CDR2 YYREEE (reference sequence). The ends were cut back, 4 bases at V and 6 bases at J, with 13 bases in the middle.